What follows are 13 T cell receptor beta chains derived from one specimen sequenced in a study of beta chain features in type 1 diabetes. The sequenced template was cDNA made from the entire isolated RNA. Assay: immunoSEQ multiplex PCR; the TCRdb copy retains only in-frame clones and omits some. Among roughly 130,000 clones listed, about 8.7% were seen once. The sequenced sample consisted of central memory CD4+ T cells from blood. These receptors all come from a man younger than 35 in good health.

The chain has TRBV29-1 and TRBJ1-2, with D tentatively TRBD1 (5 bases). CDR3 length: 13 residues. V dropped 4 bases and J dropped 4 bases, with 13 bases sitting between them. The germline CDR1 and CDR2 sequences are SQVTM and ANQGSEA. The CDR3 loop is CSVASGSGYGYTF. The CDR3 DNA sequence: TGCAGCGTTGCTTCAGGGTCGGGCTATGGCTACACCTTC. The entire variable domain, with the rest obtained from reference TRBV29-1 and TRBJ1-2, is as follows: SAVISQKPSRDICQRGTSLTIQCQVDSQVTMMFWYRQQPGQSLTLIATANQGSEATYESGFVIDKFPISRPNLTFSTLTVSNMSPEDSSIYLCSVASGSGYGYTFGSGTRLTVV.

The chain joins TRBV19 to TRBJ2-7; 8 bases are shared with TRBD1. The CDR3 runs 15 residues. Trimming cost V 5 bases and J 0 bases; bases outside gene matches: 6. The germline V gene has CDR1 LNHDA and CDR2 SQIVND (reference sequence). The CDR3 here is CASSDRGFNSYEQYF. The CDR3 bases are TGTGCCAGTAGTGACAGGGGATTCAACTCCTACGAGCAGTACTTC.

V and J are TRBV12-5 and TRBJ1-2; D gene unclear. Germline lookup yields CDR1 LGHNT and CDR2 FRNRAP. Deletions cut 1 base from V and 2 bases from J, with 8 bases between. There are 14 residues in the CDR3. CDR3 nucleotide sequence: TGTGCTAGTGGTTTGGAACACCAAAACTATGGCTACACCTTC. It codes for CASGLEHQNYGYTF. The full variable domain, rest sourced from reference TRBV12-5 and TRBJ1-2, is DARVTQTPRHKVTEMGQEVTMRCQPILGHNTVFWYRQTMMQGLELLAYFRNRAPLDDSGMPKDRFSAEMPDATLATLKIQPSEPRDSAVYFCASGLEHQNYGYTFGSGTRLTVV.

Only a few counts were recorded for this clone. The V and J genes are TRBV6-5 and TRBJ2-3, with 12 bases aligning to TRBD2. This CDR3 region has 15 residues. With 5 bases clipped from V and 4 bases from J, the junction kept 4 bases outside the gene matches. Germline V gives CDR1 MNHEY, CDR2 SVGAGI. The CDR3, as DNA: TGTGCCAGCAGTCCTAGACTAGCGGGGGCAGATACGCAGTATTTT. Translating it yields CASSPRLAGADTQYF.

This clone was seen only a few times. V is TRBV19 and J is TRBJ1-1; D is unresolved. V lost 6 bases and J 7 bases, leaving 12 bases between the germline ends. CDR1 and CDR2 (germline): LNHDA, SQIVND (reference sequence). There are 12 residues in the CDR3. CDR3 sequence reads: CASRRTQLEAFF. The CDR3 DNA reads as TGTGCCAGTAGGCGAACCCAACTTGAAGCTTTCTTT.

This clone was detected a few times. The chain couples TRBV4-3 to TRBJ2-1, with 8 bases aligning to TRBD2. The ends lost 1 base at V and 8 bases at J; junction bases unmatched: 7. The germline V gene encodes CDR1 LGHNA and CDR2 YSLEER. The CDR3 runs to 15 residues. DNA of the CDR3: TGCGCCAGCAGCCAAGGGGGGACTAGGGAGGATGAGCAGTTCTTC. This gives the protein CASSQGGTREDEQFF.

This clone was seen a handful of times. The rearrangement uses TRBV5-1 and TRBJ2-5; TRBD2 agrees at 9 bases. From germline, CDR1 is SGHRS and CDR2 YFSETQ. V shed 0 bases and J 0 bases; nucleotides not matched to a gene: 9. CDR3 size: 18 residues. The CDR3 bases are TGCGCCAGCAGCTTGGTGGGCGGGGGGGCTCCGTACCAAGAGACCCAGTACTTC. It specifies CASSLVGGGAPYQETQYF.

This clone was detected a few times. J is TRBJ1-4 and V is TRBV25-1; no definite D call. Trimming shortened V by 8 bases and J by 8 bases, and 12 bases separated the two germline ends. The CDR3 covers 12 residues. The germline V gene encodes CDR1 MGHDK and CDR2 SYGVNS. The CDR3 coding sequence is TGTGCCAGCCGACCAACGGGGGAAAAACTGTTTTTT. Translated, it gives CASRPTGEKLFF.

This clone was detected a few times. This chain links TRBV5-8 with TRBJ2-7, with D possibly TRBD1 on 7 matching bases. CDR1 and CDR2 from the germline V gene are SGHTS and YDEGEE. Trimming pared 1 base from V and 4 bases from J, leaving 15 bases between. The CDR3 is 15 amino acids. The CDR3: CASSLIVTGTYEQYF. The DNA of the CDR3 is TGTGCCAGCAGCTTGATTGTGACAGGGACTTACGAGCAGTACTTC.

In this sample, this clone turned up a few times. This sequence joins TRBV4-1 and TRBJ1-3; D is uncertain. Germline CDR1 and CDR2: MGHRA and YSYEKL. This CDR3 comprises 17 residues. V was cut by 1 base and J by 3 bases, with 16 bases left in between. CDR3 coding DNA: TGCGCCAGCAGCCAAGGGCAGAGAAATGGCGGTGGAAACACCATATATTTT. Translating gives CASSQGQRNGGGNTIYF.

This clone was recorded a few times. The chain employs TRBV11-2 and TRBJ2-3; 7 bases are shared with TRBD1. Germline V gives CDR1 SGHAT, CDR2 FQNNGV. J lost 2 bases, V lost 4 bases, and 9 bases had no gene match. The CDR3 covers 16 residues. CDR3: CASSSGTGQLTDTQYF. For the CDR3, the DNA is TGTGCCAGCAGCTCCGGAACGGGACAGCTCACAGATACGCAGTATTTT.

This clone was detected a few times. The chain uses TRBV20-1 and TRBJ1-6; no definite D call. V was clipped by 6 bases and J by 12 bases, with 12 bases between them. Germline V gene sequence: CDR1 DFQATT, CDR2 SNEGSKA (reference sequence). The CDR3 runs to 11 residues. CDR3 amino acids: CSAAGPQPLHF. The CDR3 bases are TGCAGTGCGGCGGGCCCCCAACCCCTCCACTTT.

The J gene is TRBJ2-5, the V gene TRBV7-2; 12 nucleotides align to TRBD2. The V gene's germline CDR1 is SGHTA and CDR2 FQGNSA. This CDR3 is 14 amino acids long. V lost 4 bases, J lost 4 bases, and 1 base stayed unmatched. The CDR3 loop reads CASSSGLAGETQYF. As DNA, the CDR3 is TGTGCCAGCAGCTCGGGACTAGCGGGAGAGACCCAGTACTTC.